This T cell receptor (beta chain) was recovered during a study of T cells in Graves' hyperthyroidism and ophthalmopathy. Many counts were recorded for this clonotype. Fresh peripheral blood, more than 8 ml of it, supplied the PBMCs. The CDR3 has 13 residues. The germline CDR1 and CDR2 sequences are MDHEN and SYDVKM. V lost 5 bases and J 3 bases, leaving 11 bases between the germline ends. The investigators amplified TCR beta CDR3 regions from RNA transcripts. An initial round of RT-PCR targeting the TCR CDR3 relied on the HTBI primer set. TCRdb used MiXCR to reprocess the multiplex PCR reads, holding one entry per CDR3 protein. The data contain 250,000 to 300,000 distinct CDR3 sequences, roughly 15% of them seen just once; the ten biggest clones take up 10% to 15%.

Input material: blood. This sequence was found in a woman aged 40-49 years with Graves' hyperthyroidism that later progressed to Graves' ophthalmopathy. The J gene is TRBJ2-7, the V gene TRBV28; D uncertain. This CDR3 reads CASSLTINYEQYF. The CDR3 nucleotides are TGTGCCAGCAGTCTTACGATTAACTACGAGCAGTACTTC.